The rows below give T cell receptor beta chains drawn from one sample of a study of technical replicates of blood from a handful of donors. The table came from immunoSEQ multiplex PCR; TCRdb's copy has only in-frame clones and leaves some out. Of some 60,000 clones in the sample, about nine tenths were seen once. Material: PBMCs. Receptors originate from a human donor in good health. Some clones in this sample may be carry-over from other donors' samples. The CDR3 runs from the conserved cysteine through the conserved F or W. A D gene is named only where the DNA matches it firmly. For some rows the clone size is stated as once, few or many, or as a class when expanded; others skip it.

clone size,J gene,D gene,V gene,CDR3 length,CDR3 DNA,CDR3 protein
NA,TRBJ2-3,NA,TRBV18,15,TGTGCCAGCTCCCTCACCCGGACTAGCACAGATACGCAGTATTTT,CASSLTRTSTDTQYF
NA,TRBJ2-3,TRBD1,TRBV6-1,14,TGTGCCAGCAGGCGGGACAGGGCCACAGATACGCAGTATTTT,CASRRDRATDTQYF
NA,TRBJ2-5,NA,TRBV9,15,TGTGCCAGCAGCTTCGCCGGGACACCCCAAGAGACCCAGTACTTC,CASSFAGTPQETQYF
few,TRBJ1-1,TRBD1,TRBV7-2,14,TGTGCCAGCAGCTCAAACAGGGGGCCTACTGAAGCTTTCTTT,CASSSNRGPTEAFF
NA,TRBJ2-7,NA,TRBV7-4,15,TGTGCCAGCACCGTAGGGGTTAGCGGCTCCTACGAGCAGTACTTC,CASTVGVSGSYEQYF
NA,TRBJ1-2,NA,TRBV9,15,TGTGCCAGCAGGGGAGCGGGGCCGTTTAACTATGGCTACACCTTC,CASRGAGPFNYGYTF
NA,TRBJ2-2,TRBD2,TRBV5-4,19,TGTGCCAGCAACCCCAGGGGGACTAGCGGGGGGGCCGTCACCGGGGAGCTGTTTTTT,CASNPRGTSGGAVTGELFF
NA,TRBJ1-3,NA,TRBV14,11,TGTGCCAGCCGCTCTGGAAACACCATATATTTT,CASRSGNTIYF
NA,TRBJ2-3,TRBD2,TRBV7-6,16,TGTGCCAGCAGCCCGGGGTTAGCGGGATTAGCGGATACGCAGTATTTT,CASSPGLAGLADTQYF
NA,TRBJ2-1,NA,TRBV5-5,14,TGTGCCAGCAGCGGGGCGGGACTGTACAATGAGCAGTTCTTC,CASSGAGLYNEQFF
once,TRBJ1-2,NA,TRBV29-1,12,TGCAGCGTAACACAGGGTAACTATGGCTACACCTTC,CSVTQGNYGYTF
NA,TRBJ2-1,NA,TRBV5-1,14,TGCGCCAGCAGCTTGGAGGGCGGGGGCGATGAGCAGTTCTTC,CASSLEGGGDEQFF
NA,TRBJ1-5,NA,TRBV19,15,TGTGCCAGTAGTATATTCGGGGAGCTGAATCAGCCCCAGCATTTT,CASSIFGELNQPQHF
NA,TRBJ2-2,TRBD2,TRBV4-2,14,TGTGCCAGCAGCCAAGGGCTAGCGGCAGTGGAGCTGTTTTTT,CASSQGLAAVELFF
NA,TRBJ1-2,NA,TRBV5-1,14,TGCGCCAGCAGCTTGGCCGGGGGGGAAGGCGGCTACACCTTC,CASSLAGGEGGYTF
NA,TRBJ2-3,NA,TRBV5-6,14,TGTGCCAGCAGCAAAAGCTCGGGGGCAGATACGCAGTATTTT,CASSKSSGADTQYF
NA,TRBJ2-1,TRBD2,TRBV7-3,15,TGTGCCAGCAGCTCTAGCGGGAGGGCACCCAATGAGCAGTTCTTC,CASSSSGRAPNEQFF
once,TRBJ2-7,NA,TRBV5-1,13,TGCGCCAGCAGAGGAGGGGCCAGCTACGAGCAGTACTTC,CASRGGASYEQYF
NA,TRBJ2-5,TRBD2,TRBV11-2,16,TGTGCCAGCAGCTTAGAACTAGCGGGGGGTGTGGAGACCCAGTACTTC,CASSLELAGGVETQYF
few,TRBJ2-3,NA,TRBV4-2,15,TGTGCCAGCAGCCAAGCCGGGGAACCCTCAGATACGCAGTATTTT,CASSQAGEPSDTQYF
NA,TRBJ2-5,NA,TRBV5-4,16,TGTGCCAGCAGCCGGACGGGACTCATGGTATCGAAGACCCAGTACTTC,CASSRTGLMVSKTQYF
NA,TRBJ2-5,NA,TRBV7-2,13,TGTGCCAGCAGCTTTTTAGGGGCAGAGACCCAGTACTTC,CASSFLGAETQYF
few,TRBJ1-2,NA,TRBV10-3,13,TGTGCCATCAGTGTCGGCGGAAACTATGGCTACACCTTC,CAISVGGNYGYTF
NA,TRBJ1-3,NA,TRBV6-6,13,TGTGCCAGCAGTTCCCCAGGGCAAAACACCATATATTTT,CASSSPGQNTIYF
few,TRBJ1-2,TRBD1,TRBV27,13,TGTGCCAGCAGTTCGACAGGGGGCCTTGGCTACACCTTC,CASSSTGGLGYTF
NA,TRBJ1-5,NA,TRBV4-2,13,TGTGCCAGCAGCCAAGAGGAGAGACAGCCCCAGCATTTT,CASSQEERQPQHF
NA,TRBJ2-5,TRBD1,TRBV11-2,15,TGTGCCAGCAGCTCGACAGGGGAGTCAGTAGAGACCCAGTACTTC,CASSSTGESVETQYF